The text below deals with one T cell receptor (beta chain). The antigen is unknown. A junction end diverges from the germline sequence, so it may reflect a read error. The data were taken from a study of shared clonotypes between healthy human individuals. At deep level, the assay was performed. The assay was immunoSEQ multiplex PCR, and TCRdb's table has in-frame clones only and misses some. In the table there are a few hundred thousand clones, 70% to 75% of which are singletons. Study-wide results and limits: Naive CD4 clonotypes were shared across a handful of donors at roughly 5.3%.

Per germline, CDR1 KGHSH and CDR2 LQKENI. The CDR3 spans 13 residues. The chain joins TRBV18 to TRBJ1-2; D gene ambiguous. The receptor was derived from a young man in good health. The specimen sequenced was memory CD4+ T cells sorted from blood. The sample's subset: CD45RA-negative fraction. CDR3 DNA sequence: TGTGCCAGCTCACCAAAGCCGGAGGGAAGATCCGCTTTC. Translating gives CASSPKPEGRSAF. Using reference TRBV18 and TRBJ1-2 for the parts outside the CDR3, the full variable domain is NAGVMQNPRHLVRRRGQEARLRCSPMKGHSHVYWYRQLPEEGLKFMVYLQKENIIDESGMPKERFSAEFPKEGPSILRIQQVVRGDSAAYFCASSPKPEGRSAFGSGTRLTVV.